The rows below give T cell receptor beta chains drawn from one sample of a study of blood T cell repertoires in COVID-19. The protocol was immunoSEQ multiplex PCR, while the TCRdb copy is restricted to in-frame clones and leaves out a portion. The sample shows about 300,000 clones, about 81% of them seen only once. Source material: peripheral blood. The source is a human donor with COVID-19, enrolled during active disease. The donor label of this sample is uncertain. The CDR3 runs from the conserved cysteine through the conserved F or W. A D gene is named only where the DNA matches it firmly. The size of a clone is reported for some rows only, either as once, few or many, or as a class for expanded clones.

>.|TRBJ1-1|.|TRBV12-2
CASRLTQGKNTEAFF
TGTGCAAGTCGCTTAACACAGGGGAAGAACACTGAAGCTTTCTTT
>.|TRBJ2-1|TRBD1|TRBV5-1
CASSQTQGQGRIIF
TGCGCCAGCAGCCAAACCCAGGGACAGGGCCGTATTATCTTC
>.|TRBJ1-4|.|TRBV6-5
CASSYSSGGREQF
TGTGCCAGCAGTTACTCGAGCGGGGGACGGGAACAATTT
>.|TRBJ2-1|TRBD1|TRBV6-5
CASSSQRQGGYNEQFF
TGTGCCAGCAGTTCCCAAAGACAGGGGGGCTACAATGAGCAGTTCTTC
>few|TRBJ1-1|TRBD1|TRBV10-2
CASSESDRGRTEAFF
TGCGCCAGCAGCGAATCGGACAGGGGACGGACTGAAGCTTTCTTT
>.|TRBJ2-1|.|TRBV6-4
CASTRDGGVNGEQFF
TGTGCCAGCACCAGAGATGGGGGCGTAAACGGTGAGCAGTTCTTC
>.|TRBJ2-1|.|TRBV10-3
CAISGSTISSYNEQFF
TGTGCCATCAGTGGTTCGACTATTTCCTCCTACAATGAGCAGTTCTTC
>.|TRBJ2-7|TRBD2|TRBV30
CAWAGLAGGYEQYF
TGTGCCTGGGCCGGACTAGCGGGAGGTTACGAGCAGTACTTC
>.|TRBJ2-1|.|TRBV29-1
CSVRDNEQFF
TGCAGCGTTCGGGACAATGAGCAGTTCTTC
>.|TRBJ2-1|TRBD2|TRBV7-3
CASGGSSYNEQFF
TGTGCCAGCGGCGGGAGCTCCTACAATGAGCAGTTCTTC
>.|TRBJ2-7|TRBD1|TRBV7-2
CASRDRGHPEQYF
TGTGCCAGCAGGGACAGGGGGCACCCAGAGCAGTACTTC
>.|TRBJ2-5|TRBD1|TRBV10-2
CASSERVGTGIETQYF
TGCGCCAGCAGTGAGAGGGTAGGGACAGGGATAGAGACCCAGTACTTC
>.|TRBJ1-1|TRBD1|TRBV7-2
CASSLGTGAGEAFF
TGTGCCAGCAGCTTAGGGACAGGGGCGGGTGAAGCTTTCTTT
>.|TRBJ2-3|TRBD2|TRBV7-3
CASAWAGGPGDTQYF
TGTGCCAGCGCCTGGGCGGGAGGGCCAGGAGATACGCAGTATTTT
>.|TRBJ1-2|.|TRBV30
CAWSVGGGIYGYTF
TGTGCCTGGAGTGTCGGGGGAGGGATCTATGGCTACACCTTC
>.|TRBJ1-1|TRBD1|TRBV28
CASSPAGTGGTEAFF
TGTGCCAGCAGTCCCGCCGGGACAGGGGGGACTGAAGCTTTCTTT
>.|TRBJ2-7|TRBD2|TRBV27
CASSFSGGPYEQYF
TGTGCCAGCAGTTTTAGCGGGGGTCCCTACGAGCAGTACTTC
>few|TRBJ2-1|.|TRBV21-1
CASSSGATYNEQFF
TGTGCCAGCAGCAGCGGCGCGACCTACAATGAGCAGTTCTTC